Included here is one T cell receptor (beta chain) sequence, with context. Relative to its sample, this clone is medium-sized (0.01 to 0.1%). Its target antigen remains unknown. No much larger clonotype is one base removed from it; base qualities were not supplied. The data are from a study of metastatic and nonmetastatic thyroid tumors (dated by TCRdb to about 2020). Regarding the study in general: The researchers compared repertoires between peripheral blood samples and tumor or nodule tissue samples from patients with malignant or benign thyroid disease.

Receptor libraries were prepared by PCR. Sequencing was carried out with an Illumina HiSeq 4000. The TCR beta-chain CDR3 region of each patient was profiled by high-throughput sequencing. The authors processed their data as follows. The researchers built a classifier to tell apart papillary thyroid cancer patients with distant metastasis, based on CDR3 differences among clinicopathological groups. The Shannon index was used to assess repertoire diversity, and the Morisita-Horn index was used to assess tumor-blood repertoire similarity. TCRdb reprocessed the public reads (quality trimming at Q25 with fastp, clone calling with MiXCR) and kept in-frame beta chains. What appears here as the V and J calls and clone size reflects TCRdb's work, not the paper's. The sample has about 16,000 clones on record, about 13% of them singletons. Approximately 30% of the sample is taken by the ten largest. Trimming accounts for 2 bases at V and 5 bases at J, while the number of junction bases matched to no gene is 5. Reading from cysteine to phenylalanine, the CDR3 counts 14 amino acids. Only the CDR3 DNA is retained, 42 bases long and in frame from the first base. Via the germline V gene, CDR1 is MNHNS and CDR2 SASEGT.

None of the patients had been given any treatment before thyroid surgery. The study retrospectively analysed patient clinical samples collected from about 2012 to 2019 using T-cell receptor beta sequencing. Overall study outcomes, separate from this receptor: In both blood and tumor samples, malignant tumors were reported to have significantly higher TCR beta diversity than benign nodules.

This TCR derives from a female donor with papillary thyroid cancer or a benign thyroid nodule (not recorded which). Some clones in this sample may be carry-over from other donors' samples. This chain is built from TRBV6-1 and TRBJ1-1, and 7 junction bases match TRBD1. Sequenced input: blood. The sequenced DNA is TGTGCCAGCAGTGAAAAGGTCAGGGGGACTGAAGCTTTCTTT. The resulting protein is CASSEKVRGTEAFF.